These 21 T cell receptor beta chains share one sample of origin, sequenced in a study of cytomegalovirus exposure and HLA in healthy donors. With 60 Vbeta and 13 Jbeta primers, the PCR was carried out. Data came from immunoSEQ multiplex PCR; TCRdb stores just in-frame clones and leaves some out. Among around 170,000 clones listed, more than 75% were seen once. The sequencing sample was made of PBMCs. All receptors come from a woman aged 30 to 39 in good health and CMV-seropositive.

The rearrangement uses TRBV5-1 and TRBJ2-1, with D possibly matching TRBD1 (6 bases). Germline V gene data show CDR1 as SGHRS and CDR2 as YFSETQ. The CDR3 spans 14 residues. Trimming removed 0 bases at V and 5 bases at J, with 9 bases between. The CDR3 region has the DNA TGCGCCAGCAGCTTGGTTCCAGGGGACAATGAGCAGTTCTTC. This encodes CASSLVPGDNEQFF.

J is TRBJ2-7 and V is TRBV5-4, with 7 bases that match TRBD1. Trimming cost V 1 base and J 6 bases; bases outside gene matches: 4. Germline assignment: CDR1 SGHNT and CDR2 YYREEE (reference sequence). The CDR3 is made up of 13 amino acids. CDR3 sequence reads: CASSLTGQVEQYF. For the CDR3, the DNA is TGTGCCAGCAGCTTGACAGGACAGGTCGAGCAGTACTTC. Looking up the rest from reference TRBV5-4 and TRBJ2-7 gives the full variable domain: ETGVTQSPTHLIKTRGQQVTLRCSSQSGHNTVSWYQQALGQGPQFIFQYYREEENGRGNFPPRFSGLQFPNYSSELNVNALELDDSALYLCASSLTGQVEQYFGPGTRLTVT.

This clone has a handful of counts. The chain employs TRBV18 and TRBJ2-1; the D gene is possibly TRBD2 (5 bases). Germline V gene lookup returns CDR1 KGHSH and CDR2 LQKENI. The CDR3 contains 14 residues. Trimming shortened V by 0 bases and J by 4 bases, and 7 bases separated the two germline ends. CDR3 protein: CASSPPTTYNEQFF. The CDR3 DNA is TGTGCCAGCTCACCACCGACTACTTACAATGAGCAGTTCTTC.

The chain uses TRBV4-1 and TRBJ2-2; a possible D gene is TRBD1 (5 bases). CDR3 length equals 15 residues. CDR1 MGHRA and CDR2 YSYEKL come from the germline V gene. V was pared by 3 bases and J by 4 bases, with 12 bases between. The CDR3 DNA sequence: TGCGCCAGCAGCCAGGCTTACAGGACCACCGGGGAGCTGTTTTTT. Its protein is CASSQAYRTTGELFF.

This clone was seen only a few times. The CDR3: CASSGRTQYF. The CDR3 DNA follows: TGTGCCAGCAGTGGGAGGACGCAGTATTTT. This chain connects TRBV28 to TRBJ2-3; possibly TRBD2 for D (6 bases). Trimming took 5 bases from V and 9 from J, leaving 6 bases between them. The CDR3 has 10 amino acids. The germline CDR1 and CDR2 sequences are MDHEN and SYDVKM.

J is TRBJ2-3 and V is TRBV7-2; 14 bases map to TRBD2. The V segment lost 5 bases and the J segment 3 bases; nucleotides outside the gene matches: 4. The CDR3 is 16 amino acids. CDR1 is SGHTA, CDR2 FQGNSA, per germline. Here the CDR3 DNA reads TGTGCCAGCAGCCTCCGGACTAGCGGGGGGACAGATACGCAGTATTTT. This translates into CASSLRTSGGTDTQYF. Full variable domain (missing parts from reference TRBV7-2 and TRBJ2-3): GAGVSQSPSNKVTEKGKDVELRCDPISGHTALYWYRQSLGQGLEFLIYFQGNSAPDKSGLPSDRFSAERTGGSVSTLTIQRTQQEDSAVYLCASSLRTSGGTDTQYFGPGTRLTVL.

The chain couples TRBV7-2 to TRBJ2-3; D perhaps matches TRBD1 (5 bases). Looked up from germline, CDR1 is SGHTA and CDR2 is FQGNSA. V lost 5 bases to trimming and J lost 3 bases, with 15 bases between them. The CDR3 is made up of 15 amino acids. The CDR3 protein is CASSGRRVTTDTQYF. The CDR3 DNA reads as TGTGCCAGCAGCGGACGCAGGGTGACTACAGATACGCAGTATTTT.

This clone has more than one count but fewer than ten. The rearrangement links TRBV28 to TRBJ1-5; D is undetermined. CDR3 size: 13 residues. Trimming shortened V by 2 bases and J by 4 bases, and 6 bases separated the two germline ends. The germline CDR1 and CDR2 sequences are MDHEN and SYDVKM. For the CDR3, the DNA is TGTGCCAGCAGTTTAAACCTAAATCAGCCCCAGCATTTT. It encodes CASSLNLNQPQHF. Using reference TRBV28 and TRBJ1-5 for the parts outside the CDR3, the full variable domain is DVKVTQSSRYLVKRTGEKVFLECVQDMDHENMFWYRQDPGLGLRLIYFSYDVKMKEKGDIPEGYSVSREKKERFSLILESASTNQTSMYLCASSLNLNQPQHFGDGTRLSIL.

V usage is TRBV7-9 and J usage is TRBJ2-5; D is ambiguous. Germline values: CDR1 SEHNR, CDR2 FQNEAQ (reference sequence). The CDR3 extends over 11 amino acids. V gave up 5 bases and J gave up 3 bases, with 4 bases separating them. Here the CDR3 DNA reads TGTGCCAGCAGCCCAAAAGAGACCCAGTACTTC. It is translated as CASSPKETQYF. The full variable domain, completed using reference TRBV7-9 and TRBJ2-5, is DTGVSQNPRHKITKRGQNVTFRCDPISEHNRLYWYRQTLGQGPEFLTYFQNEAQLEKSRLLSDRFSAERPKGSFSTLEIQRTEQGDSAMYLCASSPKETQYFGPGTRLLVL.

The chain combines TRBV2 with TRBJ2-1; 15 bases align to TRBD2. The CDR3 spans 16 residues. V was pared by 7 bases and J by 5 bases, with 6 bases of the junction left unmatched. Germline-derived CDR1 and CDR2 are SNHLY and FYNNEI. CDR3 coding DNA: TGTGCCAGCACCGGACTAGCGGGGGGGCGGGACAATGAGCAGTTCTTC. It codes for CASTGLAGGRDNEQFF.

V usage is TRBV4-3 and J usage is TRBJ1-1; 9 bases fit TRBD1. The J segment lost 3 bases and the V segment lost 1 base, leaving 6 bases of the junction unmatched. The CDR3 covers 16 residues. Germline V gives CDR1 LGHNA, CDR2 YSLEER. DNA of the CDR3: TGCGCCAGCAGCCAAGGCGGGACAGGGTGGGACACTGAAGCTTTCTTT. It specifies CASSQGGTGWDTEAFF.

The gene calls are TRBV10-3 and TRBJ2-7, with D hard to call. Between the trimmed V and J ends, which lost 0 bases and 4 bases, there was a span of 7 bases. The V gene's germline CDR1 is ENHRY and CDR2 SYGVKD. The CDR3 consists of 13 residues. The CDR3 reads CAISESNSYEQYF. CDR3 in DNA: TGTGCCATCAGTGAGTCGAACTCGTACGAGCAGTACTTC.

This CDR3 reads CAISEVLGTVSSYEQYF. The CDR3 DNA reads as TGTGCCATCAGTGAGGTCCTTGGGACAGTCTCCTCCTACGAGCAGTACTTC. J is TRBJ2-7 and V is TRBV10-3; TRBD1 aligns across 7 bases. CDR3 length: 17 amino acids. V trimming: 2 bases; J trimming: 0 bases; junction bases outside the gene matches: 10. Per the germline V gene, CDR1 is ENHRY and CDR2 is SYGVKD.

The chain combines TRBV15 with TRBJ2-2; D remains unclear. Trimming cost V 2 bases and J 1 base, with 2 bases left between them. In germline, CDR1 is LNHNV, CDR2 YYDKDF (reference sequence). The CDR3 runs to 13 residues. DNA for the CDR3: TGTGCCACCAGCAGACGGAACACCGGGGAGCTGTTTTTT. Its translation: CATSRRNTGELFF.

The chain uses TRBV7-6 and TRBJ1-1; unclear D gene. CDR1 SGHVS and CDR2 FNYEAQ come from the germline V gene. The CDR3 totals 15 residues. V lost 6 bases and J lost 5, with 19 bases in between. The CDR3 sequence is CASSPRERPGTEAFF. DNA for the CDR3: TGTGCCAGCAGTCCCCGGGAGAGGCCGGGGACTGAAGCTTTCTTT. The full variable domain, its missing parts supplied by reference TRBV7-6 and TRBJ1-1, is GAGVSQSPRYKVTKRGQDVALRCDPISGHVSLYWYRQALGQGPEFLTYFNYEAQQDKSGLPNDRFSAERPEGSISTLTIQRTEQRDSAMYRCASSPRERPGTEAFFGQGTRLTVV.

The CDR3 spells CASSFRSSTDTQYF. DNA for the CDR3: TGTGCCAGCAGCTTTCGGAGTAGCACAGATACGCAGTATTTT. The chain couples TRBV5-4 to TRBJ2-3, with no clear D. The V and J ends lost 2 bases and 0 bases respectively, with 7 bases between them. CDR1 is SGHNT and CDR2 is YYREEE in the germline V gene (reference sequence). This CDR3 is built from 14 residues.

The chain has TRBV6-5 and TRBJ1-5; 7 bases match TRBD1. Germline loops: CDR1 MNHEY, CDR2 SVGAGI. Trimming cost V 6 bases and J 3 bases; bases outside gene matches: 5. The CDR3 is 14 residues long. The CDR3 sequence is CASRGQTTNQPQHF. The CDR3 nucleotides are TGTGCCAGCAGGGGACAGACTACCAATCAGCCCCAGCATTTT.

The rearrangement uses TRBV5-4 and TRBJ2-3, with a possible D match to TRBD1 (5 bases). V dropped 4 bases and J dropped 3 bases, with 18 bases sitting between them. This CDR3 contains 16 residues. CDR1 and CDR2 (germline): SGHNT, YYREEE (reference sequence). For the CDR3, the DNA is TGTGCCAGCAGCCTTGGGGCAGCAGAGGTGACAGATACGCAGTATTTT. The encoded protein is CASSLGAAEVTDTQYF.

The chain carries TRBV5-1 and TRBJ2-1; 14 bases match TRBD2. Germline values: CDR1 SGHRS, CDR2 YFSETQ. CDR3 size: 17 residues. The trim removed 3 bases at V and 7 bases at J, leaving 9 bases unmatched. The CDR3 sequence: CASSSGGTSGGSNEQFF. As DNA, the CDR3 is TGCGCCAGCAGCTCGGGGGGGACTAGCGGGGGATCTAATGAGCAGTTCTTC. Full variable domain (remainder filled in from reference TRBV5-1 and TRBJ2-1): KAGVTQTPRYLIKTRGQQVTLSCSPISGHRSVSWYQQTPGQGLQFLFEYFSETQRNKGNFPGRFSGRQFSNSRSEMNVSTLELGDSALYLCASSSGGTSGGSNEQFFGPGTRLTVL.

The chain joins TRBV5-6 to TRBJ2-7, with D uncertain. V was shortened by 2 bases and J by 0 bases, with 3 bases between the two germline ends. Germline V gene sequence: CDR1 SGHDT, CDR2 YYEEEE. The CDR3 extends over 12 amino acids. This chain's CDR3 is CASSFYSYEQYF. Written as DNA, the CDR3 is TGTGCCAGCAGCTTTTACTCCTACGAGCAGTACTTC.

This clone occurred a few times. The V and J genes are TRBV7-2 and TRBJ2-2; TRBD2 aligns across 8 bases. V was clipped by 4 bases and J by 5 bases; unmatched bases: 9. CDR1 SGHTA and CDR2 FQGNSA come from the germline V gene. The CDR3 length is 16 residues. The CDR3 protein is CASSSPLSGGTGELFF. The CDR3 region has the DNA TGTGCCAGCAGCTCCCCATTGAGCGGGGGAACCGGGGAGCTGTTTTTT.